This TCR beta chain originates from a study of blood T cell repertoires in COVID-19. For the study at large: PBMCs, B-cell-depleted T cells, or T cells provided the cDNA or gDNA that made up the material.

In the original processing: Estimates of nucleated cell counts were drawn from the amplification of reference gene primers. Assay: immunoSEQ multiplex PCR; the TCRdb copy retains only in-frame clones and omits some. V, J and clone size were drawn from that table, and D and trimming were deduced from the DNA. Among about 180,000 clones listed, roughly four fifths were seen once. Enrollment of patients from Seattle took place during active infection, with longitudinal follow-up. The length of the CDR3 is 13 residues. The germline V and J ends were trimmed by 3 bases and 7 bases, with 10 bases remaining between them. CDR1 is LNHDA, CDR2 SQIVND, per germline (reference sequence).

The source material was peripheral blood. The TCR comes from a woman in her 70s with COVID-19, enrolled during active disease. The chain couples TRBV19 to TRBJ1-5, with D maybe TRBD1 (5 bases). The DNA of the CDR3 is TGTGCCAGTAGTATCCAAGGGGAACAGCCCCAGCATTTT. Translating it yields CASSIQGEQPQHF.